The rows below give T cell receptor beta chains drawn from one sample of a study of Ad26.COV2.S vaccination and SARS-CoV-2 variants. The assay was immunoSEQ multiplex PCR, and TCRdb's table has in-frame clones only and misses some. The sample includes fewer than 500,000 clones, roughly nine tenths of them seen just once. The sample here was peripheral blood, taken in a trial of Ad26.COV2.S vaccine versus placebo. The source of these receptors is a person aged 18-60 years who received the Ad26.COV2.S COVID-19 vaccine or a placebo. CDR3s include the opening cysteine and the closing phenylalanine or tryptophan. A D gene is named only where the DNA matches it firmly. Clone size is given for some rows only: seen once, a few or many times, or a class if the clone is expanded.

-,-,TRBJ2-4,TRBV29-1,CSVDGDPLAKNIQYF,TGCAGCGTTGACGGGGACCCCTTAGCCAAAAACATTCAGTACTTC
-,-,TRBJ2-7,TRBV6-1,CASSEMGGFWYEQYF,TGTGCCAGCAGTGAAATGGGGGGCTTCTGGTACGAGCAGTACTTC
-,-,TRBJ2-2,TRBV5-1,CASSFGQIANTGELFF,TGCGCCAGCAGCTTCGGACAGATCGCGAACACCGGGGAGCTGTTTTTT
-,-,TRBJ1-4,TRBV5-1,CASSLVRPNEKLFF,TGCGCCAGCAGCTTGGTTCGGCCTAATGAAAAACTGTTTTTT
-,few,TRBJ2-1,TRBV19,CASKDASSYNEQFF,TGTGCCAGTAAGGACGCAAGCTCCTACAATGAGCAGTTCTTC
-,-,TRBJ2-5,TRBV7-2,CASSLGHTRGETQYF,TGTGCCAGCAGCTTAGGTCACACTCGGGGAGAGACCCAGTACTTC
-,-,TRBJ2-7,TRBV7-9,CASSLGTPPAYEQYF,TGTGCCAGCAGCCTAGGGACACCTCCTGCCTACGAGCAGTACTTC
-,-,TRBJ1-1,TRBV5-1,CASSLAFSDTEAFF,TGCGCCAGCAGCTTAGCCTTTTCGGACACTGAAGCTTTCTTT
-,once,TRBJ1-1,TRBV15,CATSRDVGAGTEAFF,TGTGCCACCAGCAGAGATGTAGGGGCGGGCACTGAAGCTTTCTTT
-,-,TRBJ2-1,TRBV5-5,CASSYVGDWEQFF,TGTGCCAGCAGCTACGTGGGAGACTGGGAGCAGTTCTTC
TRBD1,-,TRBJ1-5,TRBV27,CASSLLGGTQPQHF,TGTGCCAGCAGTTTATTAGGGGGCACTCAGCCCCAGCATTTT
-,-,TRBJ1-6,TRBV7-9,CASSLAFRGNSPLHF,TGTGCCAGCAGCTTAGCTTTCAGGGGCAATTCACCCCTCCACTTT
-,-,TRBJ1-2,TRBV15,CATSRVGVDGYTF,TGTGCCACCAGCAGAGTGGGGGTGGATGGCTACACCTTC
-,-,TRBJ2-5,TRBV7-4,CASSLPGSLDRQETQYF,TGTGCCAGCAGCTTACCCGGTAGTCTGGACCGCCAAGAGACCCAGTACTTC
TRBD2,once,TRBJ2-1,TRBV9,CASSVGDGRASSRYNEQFF,TGTGCCAGCAGCGTAGGGGACGGGAGGGCCAGTTCACGCTACAATGAGCAGTTCTTC
TRBD1,-,TRBJ2-1,TRBV5-6,CASSLRDRAYNEQFF,TGTGCCAGCAGCTTGCGGGACAGGGCTTACAATGAGCAGTTCTTC
TRBD1,-,TRBJ2-4,TRBV2,CASSADRAWAKNIQYF,TGTGCCAGCAGCGCTGACAGGGCATGGGCCAAAAACATTCAGTACTTC
-,-,TRBJ1-2,TRBV4-1,CASSQTGTDYYGYTF,TGCGCCAGCAGCCAAACAGGGACGGACTACTATGGCTACACCTTC
-,once,TRBJ1-2,TRBV21-1,CASSLQGIRGYTF,TGTGCCAGCTCTCTTCAGGGAATCCGGGGCTACACCTTC
-,-,TRBJ1-5,TRBV24-1,CATSTAGLGNQPQHF,TGTGCCACCAGCACCGCGGGGCTAGGCAATCAGCCCCAGCATTTT
TRBD1,once,TRBJ1-2,TRBV7-3,CASSLMGTGAGYTF,TGTGCCAGCAGCTTAATGGGGACAGGGGCTGGCTACACCTTC
TRBD2,-,TRBJ2-2,TRBV18,CASSRLAGGVDTGELFF,TGTGCCAGCTCACGACTAGCGGGGGGAGTGGACACCGGGGAGCTGTTTTTT
-,-,TRBJ2-7,TRBV5-4,CASSSGLSTYEQYF,TGTGCCAGCAGCTCAGGACTTTCAACCTACGAGCAGTACTTC
-,-,TRBJ2-1,TRBV24-1,CATSVTSDEQFF,TGTGCCACCAGTGTTACTAGTGATGAGCAGTTCTTC
-,-,TRBJ1-1,TRBV5-1,CASSLAGNTEAFF,TGCGCCAGCAGCTTGGCAGGGAACACTGAAGCTTTCTTT
-,-,TRBJ1-6,TRBV4-1,CASSNWKDYNSPLHF,TGCGCCAGCAGTAACTGGAAGGACTATAATTCACCCCTCCACTTT
TRBD1,-,TRBJ1-2,TRBV7-6,CASSLVGDRVSYGYTF,TGTGCCAGCAGCTTAGTGGGCGACAGGGTGAGCTATGGCTACACCTTC
-,-,TRBJ1-1,TRBV15,CATSRLEGSGPTEAFF,TGTGCCACCAGCAGGCTAGAGGGGTCAGGCCCCACTGAAGCTTTCTTT
-,-,TRBJ2-3,TRBV6-2/TRBV6-3,CASSPGVFSGTDTQYF,TGTGCCAGCAGCCCCGGGGTGTTTTCTGGCACAGATACGCAGTATTTT
-,-,TRBJ2-3,TRBV5-6,CASSLGGATDTQYF,TGTGCCAGCAGCTTGGGGGGTGCCACAGATACGCAGTATTTT
-,once,TRBJ2-2,TRBV13,CASSLYITNTGELFF,TGTGCCAGCAGCCTGTATATAACGAACACCGGGGAGCTGTTTTTT
-,-,TRBJ2-1,TRBV7-2,CASSLRPPSSSYNEQFF,TGTGCCAGCAGCCTCCGTCCCCCGAGCAGCTCCTACAATGAGCAGTTCTTC
TRBD1,-,TRBJ1-1,TRBV5-1,CASSLVGGGSAFF,TGCGCCAGCAGCTTGGTAGGGGGCGGTTCGGCTTTCTTT
TRBD1,-,TRBJ2-3,TRBV18,CASSATGTTDTQYF,TGTGCCAGCTCCGCGACAGGGACCACAGATACGCAGTATTTT
-,-,TRBJ2-3,TRBV28,CASSPPQRGTDTQYF,TGTGCCAGCAGTCCTCCTCAGCGGGGCACAGATACGCAGTATTTT